These T cell receptor beta chains were read from a single sample in a study of cytomegalovirus exposure and HLA in healthy donors. Using immunoSEQ multiplex PCR, the repertoire was profiled, and TCRdb retains in-frame clones only, with some absent. The sample totals fewer than 85,000 clones. Material for sequencing was PBMCs. These receptors were collected from a man younger than 40 in good health and CMV-seronegative. The CDR3 runs from the conserved cysteine through the conserved F or W. D genes are given only for firm matches.

J | V | D | CDR3 | DNA
TRBJ2-3 | TRBV4-3 | - | CASSQDFGGGADTQYF | TGCGCCAGCAGCCAAGATTTTGGAGGTGGGGCAGATACGCAGTATTTT
TRBJ1-5 | TRBV5-1 | - | CASSFGLNQPQHF | TGCGCCAGCAGCTTCGGACTGAATCAGCCCCAGCATTTT
TRBJ2-7 | TRBV5-6 | TRBD1 | CASSLAIGTGGDEQYF | TGTGCCAGCAGCTTGGCCATCGGGACAGGGGGCGACGAGCAGTACTTC
TRBJ2-7 | TRBV6-6 | TRBD1 | CASRPGQGYEQYF | TGTGCCAGCAGGCCGGGACAGGGCTACGAGCAGTACTTC
TRBJ2-5 | TRBV4-2 | - | CASSQDRGGQETQYF | TGTGCCAGCAGCCAAGATAGGGGGGGCCAAGAGACCCAGTACTTC
TRBJ2-1 | TRBV4-1 | TRBD1 | CASSQGLTGGFYNEQFF | TGCGCCAGCAGCCAAGGTTTGACAGGGGGCTTCTACAATGAGCAGTTCTTC
TRBJ2-5 | TRBV14 | TRBD1 | CASSHYRGRPETQYF | TGTGCCAGCAGCCATTACAGGGGGCGTCCAGAGACCCAGTACTTC
TRBJ2-7 | TRBV5-1 | TRBD2 | CASSFASGGRTYEQYF | TGCGCCAGCAGCTTCGCTAGCGGGGGCCGGACCTACGAGCAGTACTTC
TRBJ2-2 | TRBV5-1 | TRBD2 | CASSFDLAGGGELFF | TGCGCCAGCAGCTTTGACTTAGCGGGAGGTGGGGAGCTGTTTTTT
TRBJ2-7 | TRBV18 | TRBD1 | CASSRQGAYEQYF | TGTGCCAGCTCAAGACAGGGGGCGTACGAGCAGTACTTC
TRBJ2-7 | TRBV9 | TRBD2 | CASRREGTSLDEQYF | TGTGCCAGCAGGAGAGAGGGGACTAGCCTTGACGAGCAGTACTTC
TRBJ2-1 | TRBV6-6 | TRBD2 | CASSYSGGDNEQFF | TGTGCCAGCAGTTATAGCGGGGGGGACAATGAGCAGTTCTTC
TRBJ2-5 | TRBV4-2 | - | CASSQDPYGVETQYF | TGTGCCAGCAGCCAAGATCCTTACGGAGTAGAGACCCAGTACTTC
TRBJ1-1 | TRBV2 | - | CASSPMGGSGIEAFF | TGTGCCAGCAGCCCCATGGGAGGGTCGGGGATTGAAGCTTTCTTT
TRBJ1-1 | TRBV4-1 | - | CASSQDDLATEAFF | TGCGCCAGCAGCCAAGATGATCTGGCCACTGAAGCTTTCTTT
TRBJ1-1 | TRBV29-1 | - | CSVEEQGMTEAFF | TGCAGCGTTGAAGAGCAGGGGATGACTGAAGCTTTCTTT
TRBJ1-2 | TRBV7-9 | TRBD1 | CASSRQGADYGYTF | TGTGCCAGCAGTCGACAGGGGGCTGACTATGGCTACACCTTC
TRBJ2-3 | TRBV9 | TRBD2 | CASSVAVIAGDTDTQYF | TGTGCCAGCAGCGTGGCCGTGATAGCGGGGGACACAGATACGCAGTATTTT
TRBJ2-3 | TRBV5-1 | TRBD2 | CASSSRLAGVPDTQYF | TGCGCCAGCAGCTCGAGACTAGCGGGAGTCCCAGATACGCAGTATTTT
TRBJ1-2 | TRBV6-5 | - | CASSFPDTDGYTF | TGTGCCAGCAGTTTCCCTGACACCGATGGCTACACCTTC
TRBJ2-1 | TRBV5-1 | - | CASSLAFTYNEQFF | TGCGCCAGCAGCTTAGCGTTTACCTACAATGAGCAGTTCTTC
TRBJ2-1 | TRBV7-2 | TRBD2 | CASSLVAGEIYNEQFF | TGTGCCAGCAGCTTAGTAGCGGGAGAAATCTACAATGAGCAGTTCTTC
TRBJ1-5 | TRBV19 | - | CASSPSGWQPQHF | TGTGCCAGTAGCCCGTCGGGATGGCAGCCCCAGCATTTT
TRBJ1-1 | TRBV6-6 | TRBD1 | CASRPGTANTEAFF | TGTGCCAGCAGACCCGGGACAGCGAACACTGAAGCTTTCTTT
TRBJ1-1 | TRBV11-2 | - | CASSLVPGENTEAFF | TGTGCCAGCAGCTTAGTTCCGGGAGAGAACACTGAAGCTTTCTTT
TRBJ2-7 | TRBV6-5 | - | CASSPDPGSEQYF | TGTGCCAGCAGTCCCGATCCGGGAAGTGAGCAGTACTTC
TRBJ2-1 | TRBV6-5 | TRBD1 | CASSLRQGAVNEQFF | TGTGCCAGCAGCCTACGACAGGGGGCAGTGAATGAGCAGTTCTTC
TRBJ1-2 | TRBV5-6 | TRBD1 | CASSLEGAGYGYTF | TGTGCCAGCAGCTTGGAGGGGGCTGGCTATGGCTACACCTTC
TRBJ2-3 | TRBV5-1 | - | CASSFNRDTDTQYF | TGCGCCAGCAGCTTTAACAGGGACACAGATACGCAGTATTTT
TRBJ2-7 | TRBV7-2 | - | CASSSGFGEGYEQYF | TGTGCCAGCAGCTCCGGCTTTGGAGAGGGCTACGAGCAGTACTTC
TRBJ1-3 | TRBV5-4 | - | CASSLAESPGGNTIYF | TGTGCCAGCAGCTTGGCAGAGTCACCGGGTGGAAACACCATATATTTT
TRBJ2-3 | TRBV18 | - | CASSHRLPGLGTDTQYF | TGTGCCAGCTCACATCGATTACCGGGTTTGGGCACAGATACGCAGTATTTT
TRBJ1-1 | TRBV7-9 | TRBD1 | CASSFEDGGTGAFF | TGTGCCAGCAGCTTCGAGGACGGGGGGACAGGAGCTTTCTTT